This T cell receptor beta chain was captured by sequencing in a study of blood T cell repertoires in COVID-19. For the study at large: Specimens from acute and convalescent COVID-19 originated in the United States, Italy and Spain. T cells, B-cell-depleted T cells, or PBMCs provided the cDNA or gDNA that served as material.

It was during active infection that Seattle patients were enrolled and then longitudinally followed. Germline loops: CDR1 MDHEN, CDR2 SYDVKM. V was trimmed by 1 base and J by 3 bases, leaving 12 bases between them. The CDR3 runs to 15 residues. Methods used by the authors: How many nucleated cells were present was estimated from reference gene primer amplification. Data came from immunoSEQ multiplex PCR; TCRdb stores just in-frame clones and leaves some out. V and J calls and clone size are copied from that table; D and trimming were computed from the DNA. The sample includes under 200,000 clones, around 84% of them seen just once.

The sample consisted of peripheral blood. The receptor was derived from a woman in her 70s with COVID-19, enrolled during active disease. The rearrangement uses TRBV28 and TRBJ1-1; D is undetermined. The chain's CDR3 is CASSLSSPVDTEAFF. The DNA for the CDR3 is TGTGCCAGCAGTTTATCCTCTCCGGTTGACACTGAAGCTTTCTTT.